The rows below give T cell receptor beta chains drawn from one sample of a study of radiation and T cells in renal cell carcinoma. The method was immunoSEQ multiplex PCR; TCRdb's version includes in-frame clones alone and lacks a portion of them. The profile shows about 19,000 clones, roughly 62% of them singletons. Material: tumor tissue, obtained from a patient whose treatment included radiotherapy and nephrectomy. Receptors originate from a woman in her 70s with renal cell carcinoma. The CDR3 runs from the conserved cysteine through the conserved F or W.

cdr3_length | v_call | cdr3_aa
19 | TRBV5-8 | CASSLGGLAGGANTGELFF
14 | TRBV5-4 | CASSLYASQETQYF
16 | TRBV6-1 | CASSGLGKGKHYEQYF
11 | TRBV11-2 | CASSFSETQYF
15 | TRBV7-8 | CASLPAGQNTDTQYF
12 | TRBV5-1 | CASSSGGDEQFF
15 | TRBV5-4 | CASSLGGGLQYEQYF
18 | TRBV7-2 | CASSLASGTGGFGYGYTF
16 | TRBV19 | CASQIGGGNSNQPQHF
15 | TRBV6-5 | CASSVGSDGTGELFF
14 | TRBV5-4 | CASSYRDTYNEQFF